The clone carrying this T cell receptor beta chain appeared a single time. Antigen specificity is unknown. The PCR had 60 Vbeta and 13 Jbeta primers. How the authors handled the data: A follow-up analysis tallied 70 million to 80 million unique TCR beta chains, 9 million to 11 million shared. Clones were read by immunoSEQ multiplex PCR, and TCRdb kept only the in-frame ones, dropping some. V and J calls and clone size are those listed in that table; D and trimming were worked out from the DNA. Of 150,000 or so clones listed, around 77% were seen once; the top ten hold 1.5% to 1.7%. This CDR3 is built from 15 residues. Germline trimming cut 1 base from V and 2 bases from J; bases unmatched to any gene: 4. Germline CDR1 SGHRS, CDR2 YFSETQ. The entry originates in a study of cytomegalovirus exposure and HLA in healthy donors. Overall study findings and caveats: A later examination showed that TCR association rates differed by HLA locus, with DRB1 most and HLA-C fewest. One later analysis reportedly identified an Asian-associated ancestry cluster that showed fewer N-insertions than the approximately 670-donor mean.

The TCR originated in a man aged 40-49 years in good health and CMV-seronegative. The chain carries TRBV5-1 and TRBJ2-3, with TRBD2 matching over 7 bases. Specimen: PBMCs. CDR3: CASSLYGGVTDTQYF. DNA for the CDR3: TGCGCCAGCAGCTTGTATGGGGGGGTCACAGATACGCAGTATTTT. Using reference TRBV5-1 and TRBJ2-3 for the parts outside the CDR3, the full variable domain is KAGVTQTPRYLIKTRGQQVTLSCSPISGHRSVSWYQQTPGQGLQFLFEYFSETQRNKGNFPGRFSGRQFSNSRSEMNVSTLELGDSALYLCASSLYGGVTDTQYFGPGTRLTVL.